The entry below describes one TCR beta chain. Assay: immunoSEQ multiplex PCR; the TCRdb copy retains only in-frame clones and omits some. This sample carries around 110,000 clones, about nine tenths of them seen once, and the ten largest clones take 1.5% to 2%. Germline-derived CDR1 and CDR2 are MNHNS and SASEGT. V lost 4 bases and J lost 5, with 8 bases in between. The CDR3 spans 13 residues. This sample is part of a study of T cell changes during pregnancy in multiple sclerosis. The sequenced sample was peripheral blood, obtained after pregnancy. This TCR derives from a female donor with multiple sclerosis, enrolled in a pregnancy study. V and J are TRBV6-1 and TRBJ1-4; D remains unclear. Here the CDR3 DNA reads TGTGCCAGCAGTGTCCAGTACAATGAAAAACTGTTTTTT. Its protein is CASSVQYNEKLFF.